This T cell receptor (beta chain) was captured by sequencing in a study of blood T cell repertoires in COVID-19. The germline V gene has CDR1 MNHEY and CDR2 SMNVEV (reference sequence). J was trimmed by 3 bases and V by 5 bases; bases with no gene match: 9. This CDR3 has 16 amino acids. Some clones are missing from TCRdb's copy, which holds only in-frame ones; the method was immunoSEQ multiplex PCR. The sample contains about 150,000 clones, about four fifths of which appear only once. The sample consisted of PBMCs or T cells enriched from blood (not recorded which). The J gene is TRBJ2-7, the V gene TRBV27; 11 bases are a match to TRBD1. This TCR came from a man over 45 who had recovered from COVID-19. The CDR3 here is CASSIDPGTGGYEQYF. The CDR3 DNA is TGTGCCAGCAGTATAGATCCCGGGACAGGGGGCTACGAGCAGTACTTC.